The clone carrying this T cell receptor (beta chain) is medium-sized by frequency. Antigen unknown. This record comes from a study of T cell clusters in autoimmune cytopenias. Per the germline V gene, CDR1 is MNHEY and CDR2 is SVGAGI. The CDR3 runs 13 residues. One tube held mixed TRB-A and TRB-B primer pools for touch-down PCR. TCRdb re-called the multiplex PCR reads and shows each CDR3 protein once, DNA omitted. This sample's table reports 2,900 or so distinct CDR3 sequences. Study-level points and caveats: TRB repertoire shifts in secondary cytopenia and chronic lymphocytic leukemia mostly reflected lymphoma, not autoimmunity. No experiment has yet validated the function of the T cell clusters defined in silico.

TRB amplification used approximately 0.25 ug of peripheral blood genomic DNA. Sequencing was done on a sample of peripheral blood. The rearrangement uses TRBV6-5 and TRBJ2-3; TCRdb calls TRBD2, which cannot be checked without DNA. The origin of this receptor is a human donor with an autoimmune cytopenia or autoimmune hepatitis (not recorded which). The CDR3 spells CASRGGGADTQYF.